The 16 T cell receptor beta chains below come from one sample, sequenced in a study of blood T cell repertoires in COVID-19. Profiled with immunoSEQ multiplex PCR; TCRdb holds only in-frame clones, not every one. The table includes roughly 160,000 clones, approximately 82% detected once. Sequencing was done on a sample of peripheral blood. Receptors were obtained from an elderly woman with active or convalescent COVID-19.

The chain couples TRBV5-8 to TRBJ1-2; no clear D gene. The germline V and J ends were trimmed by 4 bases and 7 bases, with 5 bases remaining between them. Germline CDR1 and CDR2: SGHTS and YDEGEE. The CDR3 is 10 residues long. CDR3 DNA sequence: TGTGCCAGCAGCCCCGGTGGCTACACCTTC. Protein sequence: CASSPGGYTF. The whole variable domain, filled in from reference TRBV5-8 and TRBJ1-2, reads EAGVTQSPTHLIKTRGQQATLRCSPISGHTSVYWYQQALGLGLQFLLWYDEGEERNRGNFPPRFSGRQFPNYSSELNVNALELEDSALYLCASSPGGYTFGSGTRLTVV.

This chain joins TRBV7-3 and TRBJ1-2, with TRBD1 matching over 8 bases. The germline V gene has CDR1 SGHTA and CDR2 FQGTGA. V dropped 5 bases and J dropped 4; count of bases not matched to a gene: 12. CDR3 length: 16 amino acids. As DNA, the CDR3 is TGTGCCAGCAGCCCCGACCAGGGACAGGCACTCTATGGCTACACCTTC. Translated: CASSPDQGQALYGYTF.

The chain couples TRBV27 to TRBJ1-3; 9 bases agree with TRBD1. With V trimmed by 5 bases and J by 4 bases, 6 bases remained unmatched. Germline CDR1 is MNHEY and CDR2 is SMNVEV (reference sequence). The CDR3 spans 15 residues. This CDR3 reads CASSINRGQGNTIYF. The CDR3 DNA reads TGTGCCAGCAGTATAAACAGGGGGCAGGGAAACACCATATATTTT.

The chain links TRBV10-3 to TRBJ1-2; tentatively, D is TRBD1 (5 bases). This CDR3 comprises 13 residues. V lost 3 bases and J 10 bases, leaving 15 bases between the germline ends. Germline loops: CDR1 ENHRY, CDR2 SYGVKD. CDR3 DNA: TGTGCCATCAGTGAATGGCAGGGTGCTGACTACACCTTC. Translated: CAISEWQGADYTF.

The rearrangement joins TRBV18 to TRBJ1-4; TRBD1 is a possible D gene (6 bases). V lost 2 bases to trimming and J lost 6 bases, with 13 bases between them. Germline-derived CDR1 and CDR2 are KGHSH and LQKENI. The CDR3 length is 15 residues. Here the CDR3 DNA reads TGTGCCAGCTCACCAAAATACAGGGTATATGAAAAACTGTTTTTT. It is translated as CASSPKYRVYEKLFF.

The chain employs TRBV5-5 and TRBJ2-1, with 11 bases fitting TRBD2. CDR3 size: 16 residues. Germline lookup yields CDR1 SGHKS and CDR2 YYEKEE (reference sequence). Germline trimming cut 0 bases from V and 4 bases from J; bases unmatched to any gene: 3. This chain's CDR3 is CASSLDGTSGYNEQFF. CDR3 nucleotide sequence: TGTGCCAGCAGCTTGGATGGGACTAGCGGTTACAATGAGCAGTTCTTC.

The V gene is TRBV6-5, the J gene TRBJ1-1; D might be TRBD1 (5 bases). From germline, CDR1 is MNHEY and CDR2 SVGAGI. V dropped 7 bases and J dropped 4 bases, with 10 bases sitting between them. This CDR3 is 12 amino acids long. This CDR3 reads CASTMGGTEAFF. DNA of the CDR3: TGTGCCAGCACCATGGGGGGCACTGAAGCTTTCTTT.

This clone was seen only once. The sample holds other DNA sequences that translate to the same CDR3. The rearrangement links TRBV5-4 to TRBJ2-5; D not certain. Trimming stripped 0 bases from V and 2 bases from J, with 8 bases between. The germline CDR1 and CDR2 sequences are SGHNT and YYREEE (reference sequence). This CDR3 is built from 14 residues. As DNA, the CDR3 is TGTGCCAGCAGCTTGGCTGGCATTCAAGAGACCCAGTACTTC. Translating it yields CASSLAGIQETQYF.

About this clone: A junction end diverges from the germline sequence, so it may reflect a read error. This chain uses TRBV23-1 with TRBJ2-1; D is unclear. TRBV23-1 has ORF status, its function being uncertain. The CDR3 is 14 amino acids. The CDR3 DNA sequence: TGTGAGGCGCTTCCGGAGATCTCCTACAATGAGCAGTTCTTC. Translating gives CEALPEISYNEQFF.

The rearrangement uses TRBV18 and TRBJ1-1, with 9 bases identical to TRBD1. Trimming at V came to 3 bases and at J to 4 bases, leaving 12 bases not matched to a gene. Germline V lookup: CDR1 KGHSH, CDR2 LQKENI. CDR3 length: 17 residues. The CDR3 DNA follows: TGTGCCAGCTCACCCATTTTTACAGGGGGCATCGGCACTGAAGCTTTCTTT. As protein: CASSPIFTGGIGTEAFF. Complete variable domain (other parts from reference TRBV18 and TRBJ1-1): NAGVMQNPRHLVRRRGQEARLRCSPMKGHSHVYWYRQLPEEGLKFMVYLQKENIIDESGMPKERFSAEFPKEGPSILRIQQVVRGDSAAYFCASSPIFTGGIGTEAFFGQGTRLTVV.

CDR3 coding DNA: TGTGCCAGCAGCGTAGCTGAAGGGGGCCTAAACACTGAAGCTTTCTTT. It specifies CASSVAEGGLNTEAFF. The chain recombines TRBV9 with TRBJ1-1; TRBD1 agrees at 7 bases. CDR1 and CDR2 (germline): SGDLS, YYNGEE. V lost 0 bases to trimming and J lost 2 bases; unmatched junction nucleotides: 7. The CDR3 is made up of 16 amino acids.

CDR3 region: CASSPRLGQGGGYTF. The CDR3 DNA reads as TGTGCCAGCAGCCCCCGGTTGGGGCAGGGAGGTGGCTACACCTTC. The chain carries TRBV27 and TRBJ1-2; D is possibly TRBD1 (5 bases). This CDR3 comprises 15 residues. V dropped 6 bases and J dropped 7 bases, with 21 bases sitting between them. Germline V gene data show CDR1 as MNHEY and CDR2 as SMNVEV (reference sequence).

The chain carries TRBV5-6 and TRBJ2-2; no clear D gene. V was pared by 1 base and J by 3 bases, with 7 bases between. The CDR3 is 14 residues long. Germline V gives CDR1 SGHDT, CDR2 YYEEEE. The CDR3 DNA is TGTGCCAGCAGCTTGTTCCAGTACACCGGGGAGCTGTTTTTT. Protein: CASSLFQYTGELFF. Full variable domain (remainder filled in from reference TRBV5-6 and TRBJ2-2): DAGVTQSPTHLIKTRGQQVTLRCSPKSGHDTVSWYQQALGQGPQFIFQYYEEEERQRGNFPDRFSGHQFPNYSSELNVNALLLGDSALYLCASSLFQYTGELFFGEGSRLTVL.

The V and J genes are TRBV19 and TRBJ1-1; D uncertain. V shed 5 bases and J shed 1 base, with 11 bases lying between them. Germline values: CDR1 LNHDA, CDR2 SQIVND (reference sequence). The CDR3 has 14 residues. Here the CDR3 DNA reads TGTGCCAGTAGTCCACAGAGCCAGAACACTGAAGCTTTCTTT. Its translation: CASSPQSQNTEAFF.

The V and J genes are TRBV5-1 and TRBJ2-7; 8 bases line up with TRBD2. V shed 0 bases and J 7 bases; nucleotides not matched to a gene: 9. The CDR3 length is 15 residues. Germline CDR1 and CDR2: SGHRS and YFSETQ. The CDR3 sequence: CASSLVPGGPREQYF. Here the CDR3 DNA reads TGCGCCAGCAGCTTGGTGCCGGGAGGGCCGCGGGAGCAGTACTTC.

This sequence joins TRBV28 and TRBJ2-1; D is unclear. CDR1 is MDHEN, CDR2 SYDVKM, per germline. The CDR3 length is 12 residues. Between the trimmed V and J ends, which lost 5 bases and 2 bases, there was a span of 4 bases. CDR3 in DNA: TGTGCCAGCAGTAGCCCCTACAATGAGCAGTTCTTC. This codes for CASSSPYNEQFF.